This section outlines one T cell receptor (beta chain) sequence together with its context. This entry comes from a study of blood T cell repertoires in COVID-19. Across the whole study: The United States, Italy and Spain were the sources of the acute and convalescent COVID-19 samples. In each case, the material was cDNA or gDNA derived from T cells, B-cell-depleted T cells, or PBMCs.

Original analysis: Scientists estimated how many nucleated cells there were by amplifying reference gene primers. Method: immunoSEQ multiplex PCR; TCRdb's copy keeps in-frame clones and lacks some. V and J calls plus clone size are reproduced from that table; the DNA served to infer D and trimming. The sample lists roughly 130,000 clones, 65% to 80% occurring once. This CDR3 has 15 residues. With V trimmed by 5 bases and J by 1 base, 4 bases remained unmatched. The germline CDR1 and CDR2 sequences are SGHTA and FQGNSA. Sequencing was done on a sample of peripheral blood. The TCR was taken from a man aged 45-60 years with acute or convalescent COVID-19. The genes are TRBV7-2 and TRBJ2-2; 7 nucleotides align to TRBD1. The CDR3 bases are TGTGCCAGCAGCGACAGGGTTAGGAACACCGGGGAGCTGTTTTTT. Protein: CASSDRVRNTGELFF. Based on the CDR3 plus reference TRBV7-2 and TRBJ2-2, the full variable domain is GAGVSQSPSNKVTEKGKDVELRCDPISGHTALYWYRQSLGQGLEFLIYFQGNSAPDKSGLPSDRFSAERTGGSVSTLTIQRTQQEDSAVYLCASSDRVRNTGELFFGEGSRLTVL.